This is a list of T cell receptor beta chains from one sample in a study of OX40 agonist ivuxolimab in advanced cancers. TCRdb's table, derived via immunoSEQ multiplex PCR, lists solely in-frame clones and lacks some. The sample holds tens of thousands of clones, over 70% seen once. The sample was CD4+ or CD8+ T cells sorted from blood, taken in a trial of the OX40 agonist ivuxolimab. These TCRs come from an adult with an advanced solid tumor such as melanoma, head and neck, liver or kidney cancer. Each CDR3 is given with its conserved first and last residue. The D gene is left open where the match is weak. Not all rows give a size; the values are once, few, many and, for expanded clones, a class.

cdr3_aa	cdr3_nt	clone_size	j_call	d_call	v_call
CASSPGARYGYTF	TGTGCCAGCAGCCCCGGGGCACGCTATGGCTACACCTTC	NA	TRBJ1-2	NA	TRBV27
CAIGKGPSGNTIYF	TGTGCCATAGGAAAGGGCCCCTCTGGAAACACCATATATTTT	NA	TRBJ1-3	NA	TRBV10-3
CASSRQGPYEQYF	TGTGCCAGCAGCCGACAGGGACCTTACGAGCAGTACTTC	NA	TRBJ2-7	TRBD1	TRBV5-4
CASSLSRGQGGELFF	TGTGCCAGCAGCTTAAGCAGGGGGCAGGGCGGGGAGCTGTTTTTT	NA	TRBJ2-2	TRBD1	TRBV7-7
CASSSGQKTQETQYF	TGTGCCAGCAGCTCCGGACAGAAAACCCAAGAGACCCAGTACTTC	NA	TRBJ2-5	NA	TRBV5-4
CASLLAGEAQQFF	TGTGCCAGCCTACTAGCGGGAGAGGCACAGCAGTTCTTC	NA	TRBJ2-1	TRBD2	TRBV28
CASSPSTGGYNEQFF	TGTGCCAGCAGCCCATCGACAGGGGGTTACAATGAGCAGTTCTTC	NA	TRBJ2-1	TRBD1	TRBV6-5
CASSSDGTVGTDTQYF	TGTGCCAGCAGCTCAGACGGGACAGTGGGCACAGATACGCAGTATTTT	NA	TRBJ2-3	TRBD1	TRBV9
CAISEWTAGTGELFF	TGTGCCATCAGTGAGTGGACAGCAGGAACCGGGGAGCTGTTTTTT	NA	TRBJ2-2	NA	TRBV10-3
CASIFETGDTEAFF	TGTGCCAGCATCTTCGAGACAGGGGACACTGAAGCTTTCTTT	few	TRBJ1-1	TRBD1	TRBV11-2
CASSLTSGTPTDTQYF	TGCGCCAGCAGCTTGACTAGCGGGACCCCCACAGATACGCAGTATTTT	NA	TRBJ2-3	TRBD2	TRBV5-1
CASSLGRGEDTQYF	TGCGCCAGCAGCTTGGGGCGGGGCGAGGATACGCAGTATTTT	NA	TRBJ2-3	NA	TRBV5-1
CASSLNRGNGYTF	TGTGCCAGCAGTTTGAATAGGGGTAATGGCTACACCTTC	NA	TRBJ1-2	NA	TRBV27
CASSPTESTDTQYF	TGTGCCAGCAGTCCCACGGAAAGCACAGATACGCAGTATTTT	NA	TRBJ2-3	NA	TRBV6-4
CSASASDGQFF	TGCAGTGCTAGTGCGTCGGACGGGCAGTTCTTC	few	TRBJ2-1	NA	TRBV20-1
CASSFPGPRSYEQYF	TGTGCCAGCAGCTTCCCGGGACCTCGATCCTACGAGCAGTACTTC	NA	TRBJ2-7	NA	TRBV5-6
CASSLVQGRNEQFF	TGCGCCAGCAGCTTGGTGCAGGGGCGGAATGAGCAGTTCTTC	NA	TRBJ2-1	NA	TRBV5-1
CASTGQPDTEAFF	TGTGCCAGCACGGGACAGCCGGACACTGAAGCTTTCTTT	NA	TRBJ1-1	TRBD1	TRBV18
CASSPQETQYF	TGTGCCAGCAGTCCCCAAGAGACCCAGTACTTC	NA	TRBJ2-5	NA	TRBV6-6
CASSAEPGGGDAAEQFF	TGTGCCAGCAGCGCCGAACCCGGAGGGGGAGACGCGGCTGAGCAGTTCTTC	NA	TRBJ2-1	NA	TRBV9
CSVRQGVNTEAFF	TGCAGCGTGCGACAGGGTGTGAACACTGAAGCTTTCTTT	NA	TRBJ1-1	TRBD1	TRBV29-1
CASSTRISYEQYF	TGTGCCAGCAGCACCAGGATTTCCTACGAGCAGTACTTC	NA	TRBJ2-7	NA	TRBV7-8
CASSDGRGRSGELFF	TGTGCCAGTAGTGATGGCAGGGGGCGATCCGGGGAGCTGTTTTTT	NA	TRBJ2-2	TRBD1	TRBV19
CASSPISGTSGANVLTF	TGTGCCAGCTCACCAATAAGCGGGACCTCTGGGGCCAACGTCCTGACTTTC	NA	TRBJ2-6	TRBD2	TRBV18
CASSLPGLAGNEQFF	TGCGCCAGCAGCTTACCCGGGCTAGCAGGAAATGAGCAGTTCTTC	NA	TRBJ2-1	NA	TRBV5-1
CASSRNYEQYF	TGTGCCAGCAGCCGAAACTACGAGCAGTACTTC	NA	TRBJ2-7	NA	TRBV28
CASYRGGSDGEQYF	TGCGCCAGCTACAGGGGAGGGAGCGACGGCGAGCAGTACTTC	few	TRBJ2-7	NA	TRBV5-1
CASSFAPSDVYGYTF	TGTGCCAGCAGCTTCGCCCCATCGGACGTCTATGGCTACACCTTC	NA	TRBJ1-2	NA	TRBV7-2
CAISVGREGNQPQHF	TGTGCCATCAGTGTAGGTCGTGAGGGCAATCAGCCCCAGCATTTT	NA	TRBJ1-5	NA	TRBV10-3
CASSPTGGNNSPLHF	TGTGCCAGCAGCCCTACAGGGGGTAATAATTCACCCCTCCACTTT	NA	TRBJ1-6	TRBD1	TRBV9
CASSESAGGDTQYF	TGTGCCAGCAGTGAATCTGCAGGGGGAGATACGCAGTATTTT	NA	TRBJ2-3	TRBD1	TRBV2
CASTLVRGVNTEAFF	TGTGCCAGTACCCTAGTTAGGGGGGTGAACACTGAAGCTTTCTTT	NA	TRBJ1-1	NA	TRBV19
CAIRPRDRGNYGYTF	TGTGCCATCAGACCCCGGGACAGGGGGAACTATGGCTACACCTTC	NA	TRBJ1-2	TRBD1	TRBV10-3
CASSLAGPYEQYF	TGTGCCAGCAGCTTGGCTGGGCCGTACGAGCAGTACTTC	NA	TRBJ2-7	NA	TRBV5-6
CASRRPGQAFEEQYF	TGTGCCAGCAGACGCCCGGGACAGGCCTTCGAGGAGCAGTACTTC	NA	TRBJ2-7	TRBD1	TRBV6-5
CSAEPLAGVINEQFF	TGCAGCGCCGAGCCCCTAGCGGGAGTTATCAATGAGCAGTTCTTC	NA	TRBJ2-1	TRBD2	TRBV29-1
CASSQSGTGNEKLFF	TGTGCCAGCAGCCAATCTGGGACAGGGAATGAAAAACTGTTTTTT	NA	TRBJ1-4	TRBD1	TRBV4-2
CASSKMMADGGGYTF	TGTGCCAGCAGCAAGATGATGGCTGACGGGGGCGGCTACACCTTC	few	TRBJ1-2	NA	TRBV7-8
CSVGLGLSGTQYF	TGCAGCGTGGGGCTCGGACTATCTGGGACCCAGTACTTC	NA	TRBJ2-5	NA	TRBV29-1
CASSFNGLDEQYF	TGTGCCAGCAGCTTCAACGGTTTGGACGAGCAGTACTTC	NA	TRBJ2-7	NA	TRBV7-9
CASSSVSRGWFF	TGTGCCAGCAGTTCGGTGTCCCGGGGGTGGTTCTTC	NA	TRBJ2-1	NA	TRBV27
CGVGQGTRQPQHF	TGTGGAGTAGGACAGGGCACCCGTCAGCCCCAGCATTTT	NA	TRBJ1-5	TRBD1	TRBV19
CASSRRTSGRVNTGELFF	TGTGCCAGTAGTAGGAGGACTAGCGGGAGGGTGAACACCGGGGAGCTGTTTTTT	NA	TRBJ2-2	TRBD2	TRBV19